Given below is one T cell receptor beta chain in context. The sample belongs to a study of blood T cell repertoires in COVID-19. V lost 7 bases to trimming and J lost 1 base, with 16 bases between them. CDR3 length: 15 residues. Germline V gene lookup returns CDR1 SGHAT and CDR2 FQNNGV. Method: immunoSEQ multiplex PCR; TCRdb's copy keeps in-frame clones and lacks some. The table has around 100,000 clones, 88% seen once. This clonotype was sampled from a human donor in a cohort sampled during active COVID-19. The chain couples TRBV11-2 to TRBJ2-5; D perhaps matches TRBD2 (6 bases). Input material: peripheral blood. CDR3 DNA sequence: TGTGCCAGCATTCGCACCGGGACTTCCCAAGAGACCCAGTACTTC. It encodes CASIRTGTSQETQYF.